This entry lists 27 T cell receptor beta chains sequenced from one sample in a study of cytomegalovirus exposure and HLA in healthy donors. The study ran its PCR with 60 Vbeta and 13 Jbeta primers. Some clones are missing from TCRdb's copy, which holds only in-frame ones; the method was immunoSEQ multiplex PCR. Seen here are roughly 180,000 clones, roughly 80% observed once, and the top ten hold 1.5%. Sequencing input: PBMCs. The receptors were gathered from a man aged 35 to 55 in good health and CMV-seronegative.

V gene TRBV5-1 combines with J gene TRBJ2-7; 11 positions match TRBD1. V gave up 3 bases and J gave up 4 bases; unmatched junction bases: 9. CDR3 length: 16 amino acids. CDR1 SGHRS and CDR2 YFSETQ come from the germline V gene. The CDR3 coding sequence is TGCGCCAGCAGCTCCACTAGGACAGGGGGCCCTTACGAGCAGTACTTC. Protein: CASSSTRTGGPYEQYF.

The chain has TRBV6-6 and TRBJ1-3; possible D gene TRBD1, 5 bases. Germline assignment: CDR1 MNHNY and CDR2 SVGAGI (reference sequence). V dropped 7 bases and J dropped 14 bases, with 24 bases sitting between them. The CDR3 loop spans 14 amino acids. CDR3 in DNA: TGTGCCAGCATCCCCGGGACTGTCGGGAGGAGTTTATATTTT. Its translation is CASIPGTVGRSLYF.

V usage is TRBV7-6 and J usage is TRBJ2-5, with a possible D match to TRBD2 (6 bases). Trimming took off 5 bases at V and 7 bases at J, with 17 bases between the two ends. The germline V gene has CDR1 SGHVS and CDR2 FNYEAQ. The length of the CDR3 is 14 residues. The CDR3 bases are TGTGCCAGCAGCCCTGGCGGGGTGGGGCTGACCCAGTACTTC. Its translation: CASSPGGVGLTQYF.

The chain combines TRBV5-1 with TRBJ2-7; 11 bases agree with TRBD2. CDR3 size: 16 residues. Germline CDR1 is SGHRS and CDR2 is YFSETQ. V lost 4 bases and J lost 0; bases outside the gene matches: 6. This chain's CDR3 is CASSPTTSGSSYEQYF. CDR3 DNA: TGCGCCAGCAGCCCTACAACTAGCGGGAGCTCCTACGAGCAGTACTTC.

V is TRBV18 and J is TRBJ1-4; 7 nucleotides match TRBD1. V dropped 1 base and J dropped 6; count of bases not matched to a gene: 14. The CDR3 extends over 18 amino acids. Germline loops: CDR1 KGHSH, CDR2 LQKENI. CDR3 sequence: CASSPRSQVRQGDEKLFF. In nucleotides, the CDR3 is TGTGCCAGCTCACCACGTAGCCAGGTGCGACAGGGAGATGAAAAACTGTTTTTT.

The CDR3 spells CASSISGGFSNQPQHF. The CDR3 DNA follows: TGTGCCAGTAGTATATCGGGGGGCTTTAGCAATCAGCCCCAGCATTTT. The rearrangement joins TRBV19 to TRBJ1-5; perhaps TRBD1 as D (6 bases). The CDR3 has 16 residues. Germline V gene lookup returns CDR1 LNHDA and CDR2 SQIVND (reference sequence). V was cut by 2 bases and J by 0 bases, with 11 bases left in between.

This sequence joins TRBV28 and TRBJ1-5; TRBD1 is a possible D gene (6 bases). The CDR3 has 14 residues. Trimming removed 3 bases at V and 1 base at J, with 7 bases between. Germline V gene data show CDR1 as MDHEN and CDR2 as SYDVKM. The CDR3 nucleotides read TGTGCCAGCAGTTTCGGACAGAGCAATCAGCCCCAGCATTTT. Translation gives CASSFGQSNQPQHF.

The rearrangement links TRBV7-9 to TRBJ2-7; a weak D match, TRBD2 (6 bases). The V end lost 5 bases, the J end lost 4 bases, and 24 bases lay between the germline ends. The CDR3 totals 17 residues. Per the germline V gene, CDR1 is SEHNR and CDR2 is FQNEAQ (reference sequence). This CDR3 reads CASSRDPGETNFYEQYF. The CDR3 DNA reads TGTGCCAGCAGCCGTGACCCGGGAGAAACAAATTTTTACGAGCAGTACTTC.

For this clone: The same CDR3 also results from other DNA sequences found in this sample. CDR3 bases: TGTGCCAGCAGTGAAGGGACAGGGAGGTACGAGCAGTACTTC. Protein product: CASSEGTGRYEQYF. The gene calls are TRBV2 and TRBJ2-7; TRBD1 agrees at 8 bases. This CDR3 is 14 amino acids long. The V segment lost 1 base and the J segment 4 bases; nucleotides outside the gene matches: 3. Germline V gene lookup returns CDR1 SNHLY and CDR2 FYNNEI.

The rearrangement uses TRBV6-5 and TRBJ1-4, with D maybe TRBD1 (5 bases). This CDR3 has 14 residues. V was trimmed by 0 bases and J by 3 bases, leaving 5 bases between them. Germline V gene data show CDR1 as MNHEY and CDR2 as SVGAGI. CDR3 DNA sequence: TGTGCCAGCAGTTACTCAGGGGCTAATGAAAAACTGTTTTTT. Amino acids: CASSYSGANEKLFF.

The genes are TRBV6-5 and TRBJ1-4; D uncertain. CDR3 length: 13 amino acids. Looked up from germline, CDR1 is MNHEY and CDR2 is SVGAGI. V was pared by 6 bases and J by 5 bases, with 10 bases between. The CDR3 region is CASRIDGNEKLFF. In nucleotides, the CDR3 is TGTGCCAGCAGAATAGACGGGAATGAAAAACTGTTTTTT.

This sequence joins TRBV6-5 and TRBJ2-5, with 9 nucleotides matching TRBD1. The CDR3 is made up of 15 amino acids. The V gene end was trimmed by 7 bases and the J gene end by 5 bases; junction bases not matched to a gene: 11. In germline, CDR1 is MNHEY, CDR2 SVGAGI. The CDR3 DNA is TGTGCCAGCATCGAAGGACAGGGGAGGGCGGAGACCCAGTACTTC. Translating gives CASIEGQGRAETQYF.

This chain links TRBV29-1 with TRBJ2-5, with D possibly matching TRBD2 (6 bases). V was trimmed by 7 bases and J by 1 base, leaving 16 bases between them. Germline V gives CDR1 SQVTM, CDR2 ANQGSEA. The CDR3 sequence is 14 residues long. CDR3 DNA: TGCAGCGGTCTGCGGCGGAGGGGCCAAGAGACCCAGTACTTC. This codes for CSGLRRRGQETQYF.

DNA of the CDR3: TGTGCCAGTAGTATGGAGACAGGGGTAAGCTACGAGCAGTACTTC. Protein product: CASSMETGVSYEQYF. This chain uses TRBV19 with TRBJ2-7; 8 positions agree with TRBD1. The CDR3 has 15 residues. In germline, CDR1 is LNHDA, CDR2 SQIVND (reference sequence). The ends lost 3 bases at V and 3 bases at J; junction bases unmatched: 7.

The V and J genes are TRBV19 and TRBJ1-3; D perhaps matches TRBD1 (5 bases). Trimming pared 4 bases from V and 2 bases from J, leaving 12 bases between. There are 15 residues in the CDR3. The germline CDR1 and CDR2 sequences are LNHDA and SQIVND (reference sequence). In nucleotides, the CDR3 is TGTGCCAGTAGTAAGACAGACCGAACTGGAAACACCATATATTTT. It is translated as CASSKTDRTGNTIYF. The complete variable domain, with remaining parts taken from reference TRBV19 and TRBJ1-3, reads DGGITQSPKYLFRKEGQNVTLSCEQNLNHDAMYWYRQDPGQGLRLIYYSQIVNDFQKGDIAEGYSVSREKKESFPLTVTSAQKNPTAFYLCASSKTDRTGNTIYFGEGSWLTVV.

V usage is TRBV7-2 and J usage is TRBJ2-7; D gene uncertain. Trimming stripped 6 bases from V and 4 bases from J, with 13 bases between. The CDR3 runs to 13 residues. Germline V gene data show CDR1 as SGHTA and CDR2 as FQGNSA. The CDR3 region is CASRKAIAYEQYF. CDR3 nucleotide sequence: TGTGCCAGCAGAAAAGCGATTGCGTACGAGCAGTACTTC.

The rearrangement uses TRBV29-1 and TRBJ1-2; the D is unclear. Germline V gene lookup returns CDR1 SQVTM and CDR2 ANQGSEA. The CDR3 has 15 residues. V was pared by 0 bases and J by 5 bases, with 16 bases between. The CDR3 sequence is CSVEDRRDDWYGYTF. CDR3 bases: TGCAGCGTTGAAGATCGCCGAGATGACTGGTATGGCTACACCTTC.

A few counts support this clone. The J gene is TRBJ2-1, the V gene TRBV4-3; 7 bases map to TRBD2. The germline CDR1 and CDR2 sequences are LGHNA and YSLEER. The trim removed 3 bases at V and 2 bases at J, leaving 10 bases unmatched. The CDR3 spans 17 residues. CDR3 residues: CASSQPPAAGAYNEQFF. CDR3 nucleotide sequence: TGCGCCAGCAGCCAGCCCCCTGCGGCGGGGGCCTACAATGAGCAGTTCTTC.

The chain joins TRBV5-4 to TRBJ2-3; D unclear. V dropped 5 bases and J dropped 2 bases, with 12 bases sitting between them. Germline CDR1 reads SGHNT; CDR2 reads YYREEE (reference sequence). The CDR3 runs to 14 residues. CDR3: CASRPELNTDTQYF. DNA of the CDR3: TGTGCCAGCAGACCGGAGCTTAACACAGATACGCAGTATTTT.

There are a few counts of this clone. CDR3 loop: CASSPGTGVNQPQHF. In DNA form, the CDR3 reads TGTGCCAGCAGTCCCGGGACAGGGGTCAATCAGCCCCAGCATTTT. V gene TRBV28 combines with J gene TRBJ1-5; 10 nucleotides line up with TRBD1. This CDR3 has 15 residues. In germline, CDR1 is MDHEN, CDR2 SYDVKM. V shed 5 bases and J 3 bases; nucleotides not matched to a gene: 4. Filled out from reference TRBV28 and TRBJ1-5, the complete variable domain reads DVKVTQSSRYLVKRTGEKVFLECVQDMDHENMFWYRQDPGLGLRLIYFSYDVKMKEKGDIPEGYSVSREKKERFSLILESASTNQTSMYLCASSPGTGVNQPQHFGDGTRLSIL.

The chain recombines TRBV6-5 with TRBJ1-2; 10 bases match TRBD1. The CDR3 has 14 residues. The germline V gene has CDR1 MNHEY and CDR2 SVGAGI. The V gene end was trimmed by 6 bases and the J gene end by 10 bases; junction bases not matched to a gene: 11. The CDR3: CASRVGTGVHNYTF. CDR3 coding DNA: TGTGCCAGCAGGGTCGGGACAGGGGTTCATAACTACACCTTC.

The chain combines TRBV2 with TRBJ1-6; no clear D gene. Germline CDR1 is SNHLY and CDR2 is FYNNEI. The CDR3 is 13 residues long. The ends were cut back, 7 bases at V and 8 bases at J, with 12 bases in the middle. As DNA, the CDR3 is TGTGCCAGCAATGTACAAAAATATTCACCCCTCCACTTT. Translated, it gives CASNVQKYSPLHF.

The CDR3 loop is CASSVAPTGNTEAFF. The CDR3 region has the DNA TGTGCCAGCAGCGTAGCCCCGACGGGAAACACTGAAGCTTTCTTT. The V gene is TRBV9, the J gene TRBJ1-1; D ambiguous. The CDR3 contains 15 residues. V lost 0 bases and J lost 2, with 11 bases in between. CDR1 and CDR2 from the germline V gene are SGDLS and YYNGEE.

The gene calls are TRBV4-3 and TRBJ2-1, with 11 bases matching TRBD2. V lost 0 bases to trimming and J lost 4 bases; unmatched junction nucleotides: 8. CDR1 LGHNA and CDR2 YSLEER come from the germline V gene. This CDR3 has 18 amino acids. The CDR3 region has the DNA TGCGCCAGCAGCCAAGAGCGCGGGACTAGCGGCTTATACAATGAGCAGTTCTTC. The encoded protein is CASSQERGTSGLYNEQFF.

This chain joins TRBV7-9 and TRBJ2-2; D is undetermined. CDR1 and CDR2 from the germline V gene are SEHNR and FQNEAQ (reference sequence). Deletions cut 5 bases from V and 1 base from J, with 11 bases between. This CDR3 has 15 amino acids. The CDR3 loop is CASSHLSGNTGELFF. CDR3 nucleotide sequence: TGTGCCAGCAGCCATCTGTCAGGGAACACCGGGGAGCTGTTTTTT.

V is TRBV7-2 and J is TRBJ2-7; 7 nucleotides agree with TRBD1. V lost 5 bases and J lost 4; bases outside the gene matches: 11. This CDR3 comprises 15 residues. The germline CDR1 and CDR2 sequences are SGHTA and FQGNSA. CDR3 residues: CASSPSQGVRYEQYF. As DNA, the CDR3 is TGTGCCAGCAGCCCATCCCAGGGGGTTCGATACGAGCAGTACTTC. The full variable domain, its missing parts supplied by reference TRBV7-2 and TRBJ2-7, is GAGVSQSPSNKVTEKGKDVELRCDPISGHTALYWYRQSLGQGLEFLIYFQGNSAPDKSGLPSDRFSAERTGGSVSTLTIQRTQQEDSAVYLCASSPSQGVRYEQYFGPGTRLTVT.

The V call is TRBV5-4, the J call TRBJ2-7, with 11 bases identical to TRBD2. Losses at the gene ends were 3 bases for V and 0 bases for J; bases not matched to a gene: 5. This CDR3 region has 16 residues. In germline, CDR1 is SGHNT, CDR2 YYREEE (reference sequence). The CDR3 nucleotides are TGTGCCAGCAGCTCCGGACTAGCGGGCCTCTCCTACGAGCAGTACTTC. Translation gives CASSSGLAGLSYEQYF. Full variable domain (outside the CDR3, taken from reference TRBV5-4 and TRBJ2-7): ETGVTQSPTHLIKTRGQQVTLRCSSQSGHNTVSWYQQALGQGPQFIFQYYREEENGRGNFPPRFSGLQFPNYSSELNVNALELDDSALYLCASSSGLAGLSYEQYFGPGTRLTVT.